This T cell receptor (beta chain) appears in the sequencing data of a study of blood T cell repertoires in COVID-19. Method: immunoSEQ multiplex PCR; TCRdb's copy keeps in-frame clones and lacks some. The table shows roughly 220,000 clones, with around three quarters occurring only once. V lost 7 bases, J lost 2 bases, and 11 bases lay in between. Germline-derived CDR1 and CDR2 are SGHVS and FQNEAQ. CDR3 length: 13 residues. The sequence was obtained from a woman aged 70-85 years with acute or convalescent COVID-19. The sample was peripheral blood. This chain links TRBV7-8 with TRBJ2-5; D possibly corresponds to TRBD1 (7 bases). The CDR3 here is CASNPGGQETQYF. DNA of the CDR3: TGTGCCAGCAACCCAGGGGGGCAAGAGACCCAGTACTTC. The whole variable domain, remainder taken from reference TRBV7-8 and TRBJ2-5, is GAGVSQSPRYKVAKRGQDVALRCDPISGHVSLFWYQQALGQGPEFLTYFQNEAQLDKSGLPSDRFFAERPEGSVSTLKIQRTQQEDSAVYLCASNPGGQETQYFGPGTRLLVL.